The entry below gives a single T cell receptor beta chain sequence along with its context. What it binds is unknown. Individual cDNA molecules were tagged with unique molecular identifiers. TCRdb re-called the 5' RACE reads through MiXCR, storing one row per CDR3 protein. Here the sample spans just over 25,000 distinct CDR3 sequences, 4.5% to 5.5% being singletons. The data are from a study of early T cells in non-severe SARS-CoV-2 infection. Turning to the study itself: The input, bulk RNA from unsorted whole blood, was sequenced, and chains were unpaired. Study-level results: VDJdb matches were skewed toward anti-spike CD8 T cell responses.

The CDR3 is made up of 16 amino acids. Germline lookup yields CDR1 SGHNT and CDR2 YYREEE (reference sequence). V trimming: 1 base; J trimming: 0 bases; junction bases outside the gene matches: 4. The chain employs TRBV5-4 and TRBJ2-1; 7 bases align to TRBD2. This TCR derives from an adult who was a healthcare worker with PCR-confirmed SARS-CoV-2 infection or an uninfected control (not recorded which). Sequencing input: whole blood. The CDR3 reads CASSLTSAYSYNEQFF. CDR3 sequence (DNA): TGTGCCAGCAGCTTGACTAGCGCGTACTCCTACAATGAGCAGTTCTTC. The full variable domain, rest sourced from reference TRBV5-4 and TRBJ2-1, is ETGVTQSPTHLIKTRGQQVTLRCSSQSGHNTVSWYQQALGQGPQFIFQYYREEENGRGNFPPRFSGLQFPNYSSELNVNALELDDSALYLCASSLTSAYSYNEQFFGPGTRLTVL.